This TCR beta chain appears in the sequencing data of a study of regulatory dendritic cells for organ transplantation. Regarding the study as a whole: Alloreactive memory CD8+ T cell pools varied considerably between individuals. Mature dendritic cells appeared to drive more memory CD8+ clonal expansion than regulatory ones.

Sorted subsets were CFSE-labeled and cultured four to six days with allogeneic dendritic cells. Memory T cells were CD45RO+, naive were CD45RA+, sorted by FACS. Germline lookup yields CDR1 MNHEY and CDR2 SVGAGI. The length of the CDR3 is 15 residues. Trimming stripped 0 bases from V and 5 bases from J, with 13 bases between. Profiling relied on immunoSEQ multiplex PCR, and the TCRdb table lists in-frame clones only, not all of them. The sample includes about 12,000 clones, nearly 90% of them seen just once. Of note for this clone: Its antigen is still unknown.

This chain connects TRBV6-5 to TRBJ1-2; no clear D gene. The sequenced material came from naive CD8+ T cells from blood cultured with regulatory dendritic cells. The subset denotes: CD45RA+ naive T cells. The receptor was derived from a human donor in good health. The CDR3 here is CASSYSVYGLYGYTF. The CDR3 region has the DNA TGTGCCAGCAGTTACTCGGTTTACGGCCTTTATGGCTACACCTTC.